This TCR beta chain was found in a study of blood T cell repertoires in COVID-19. Here immunoSEQ multiplex PCR was the method, and the copy in TCRdb shows in-frame clones only, minus some. The sample has under 350,000 clones; almost 85% are singletons. Sequencing was done on a sample of peripheral blood. This TCR came from a human donor in a cohort sampled during active COVID-19.

CDR3 sequence reads: CASSSQGLSGNTIYF. CDR3 nucleotides: TGTGCCAGCAGCTCCCAGGGACTCTCTGGAAACACCATATATTTT. V usage is TRBV3-1 (or the pseudogene TRBV3-2) and J usage is TRBJ1-3; weak D call: TRBD1 (5 bases). Trimming pared 5 bases from V and 0 bases from J, leaving 11 bases between. Germline CDR1 LGHDT, CDR2 YNNKEL (reference sequence). The CDR3 extends over 15 amino acids.